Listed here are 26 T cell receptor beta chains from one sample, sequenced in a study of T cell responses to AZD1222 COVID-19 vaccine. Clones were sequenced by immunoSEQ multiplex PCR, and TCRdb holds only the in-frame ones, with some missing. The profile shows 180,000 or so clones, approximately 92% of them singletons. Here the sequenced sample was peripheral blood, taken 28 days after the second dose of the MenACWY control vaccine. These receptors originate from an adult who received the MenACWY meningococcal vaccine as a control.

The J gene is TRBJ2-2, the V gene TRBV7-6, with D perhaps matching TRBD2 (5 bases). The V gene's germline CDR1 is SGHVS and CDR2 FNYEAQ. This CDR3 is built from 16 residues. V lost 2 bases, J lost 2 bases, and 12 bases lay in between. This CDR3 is CASSLKAGDNTGELFF. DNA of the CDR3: TGTGCCAGCAGCTTAAAGGCGGGCGATAACACCGGGGAGCTGTTTTTT.

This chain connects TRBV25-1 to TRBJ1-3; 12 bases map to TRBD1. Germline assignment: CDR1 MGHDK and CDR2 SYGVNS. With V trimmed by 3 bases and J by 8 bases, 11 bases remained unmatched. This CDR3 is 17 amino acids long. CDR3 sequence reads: CASSERLGGQGAYTIYF. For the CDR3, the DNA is TGTGCCAGCAGTGAGAGACTGGGGGGACAGGGGGCGTACACCATATATTTT.

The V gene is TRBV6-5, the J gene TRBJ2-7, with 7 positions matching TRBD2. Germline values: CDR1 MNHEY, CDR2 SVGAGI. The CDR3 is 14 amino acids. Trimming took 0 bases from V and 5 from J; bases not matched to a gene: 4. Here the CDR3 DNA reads TGTGCCAGCAGTTACTCTGGGAGGGCCCACGAGCAGTACTTC. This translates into CASSYSGRAHEQYF.

The chain's CDR3 is CASGRDRGLATEAFF. The CDR3 DNA reads as TGTGCTAGTGGGAGGGACAGGGGCTTAGCCACTGAAGCTTTCTTT. The rearrangement uses TRBV12-5 and TRBJ1-1, with 10 bases identical to TRBD1. This CDR3 has 15 residues. V shed 6 bases, J shed 4 bases, and the junction held 8 bases outside the gene matches. Per germline, CDR1 LGHNT and CDR2 FRNRAP.

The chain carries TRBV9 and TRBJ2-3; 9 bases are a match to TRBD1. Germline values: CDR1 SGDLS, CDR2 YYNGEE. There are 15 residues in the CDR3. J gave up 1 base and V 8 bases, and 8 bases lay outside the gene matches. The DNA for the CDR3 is TGTGCCAGTGCACAGGGGGCCGTGGGCACAGATACGCAGTATTTT. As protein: CASAQGAVGTDTQYF.

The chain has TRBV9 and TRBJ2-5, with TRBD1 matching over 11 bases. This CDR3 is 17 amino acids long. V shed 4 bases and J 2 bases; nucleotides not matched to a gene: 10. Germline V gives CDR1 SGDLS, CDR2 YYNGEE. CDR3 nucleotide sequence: TGTGCCAGCAGCCCAACAGGACAGGGGGCAACTCAAGAGACCCAGTACTTC. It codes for CASSPTGQGATQETQYF.

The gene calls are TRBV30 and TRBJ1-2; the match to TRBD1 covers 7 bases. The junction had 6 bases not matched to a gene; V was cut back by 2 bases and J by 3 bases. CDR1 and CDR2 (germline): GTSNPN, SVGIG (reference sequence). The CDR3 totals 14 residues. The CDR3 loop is CAWSHPGTDYGYTF. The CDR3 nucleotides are TGTGCCTGGAGTCACCCCGGGACAGACTATGGCTACACCTTC.

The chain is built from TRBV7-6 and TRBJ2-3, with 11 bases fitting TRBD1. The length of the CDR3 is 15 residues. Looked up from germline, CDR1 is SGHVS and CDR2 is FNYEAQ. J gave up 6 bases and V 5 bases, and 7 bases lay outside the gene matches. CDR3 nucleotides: TGTGCCAGCAGCGCCTGGACAGGGGGCTGGGATACGCAGTATTTT. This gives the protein CASSAWTGGWDTQYF.

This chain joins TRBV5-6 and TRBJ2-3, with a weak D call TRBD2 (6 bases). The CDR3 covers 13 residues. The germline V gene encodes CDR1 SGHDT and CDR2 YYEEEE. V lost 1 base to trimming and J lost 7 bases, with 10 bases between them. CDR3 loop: CASSLWTTNTQYF. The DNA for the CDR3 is TGTGCCAGCAGCTTGTGGACTACAAATACGCAGTATTTT.

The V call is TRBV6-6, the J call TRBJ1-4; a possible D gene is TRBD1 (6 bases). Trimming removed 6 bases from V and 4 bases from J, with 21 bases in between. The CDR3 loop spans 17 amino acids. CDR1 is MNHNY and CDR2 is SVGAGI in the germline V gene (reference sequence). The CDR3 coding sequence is TGTGCCAGCAGCCGACGACCGGGGCAGGGGAATAATGAAAAACTGTTTTTT. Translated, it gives CASSRRPGQGNNEKLFF.

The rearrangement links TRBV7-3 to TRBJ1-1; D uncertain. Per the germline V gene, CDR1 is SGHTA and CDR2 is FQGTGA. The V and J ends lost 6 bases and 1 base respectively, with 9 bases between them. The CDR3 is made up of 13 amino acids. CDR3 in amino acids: CASRSGRNTEAFF. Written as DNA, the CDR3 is TGTGCCAGCAGATCCGGGAGGAACACTGAAGCTTTCTTT.

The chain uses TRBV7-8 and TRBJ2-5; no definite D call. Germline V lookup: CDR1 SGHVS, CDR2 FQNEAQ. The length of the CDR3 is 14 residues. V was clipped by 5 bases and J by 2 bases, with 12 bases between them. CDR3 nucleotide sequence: TGTGCCAGCAGCCTTAGAAGTCGTCAAGAGACCCAGTACTTC. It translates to CASSLRSRQETQYF.

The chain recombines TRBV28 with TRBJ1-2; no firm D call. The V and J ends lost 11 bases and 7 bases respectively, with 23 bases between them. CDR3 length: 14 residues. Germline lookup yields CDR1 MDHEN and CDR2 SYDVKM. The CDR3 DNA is TGTGCCGCAGCGGAAAGCGGCGGTATCGGTGGCTACACCTTC. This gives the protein CAAAESGGIGGYTF.

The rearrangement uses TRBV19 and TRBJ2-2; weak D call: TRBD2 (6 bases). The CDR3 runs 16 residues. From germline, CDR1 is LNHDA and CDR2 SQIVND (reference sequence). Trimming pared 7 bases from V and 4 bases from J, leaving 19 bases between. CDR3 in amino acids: CASTYGAGSGTGELFF. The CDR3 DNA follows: TGTGCCAGTACCTATGGGGCGGGGTCTGGCACCGGGGAGCTGTTTTTT.

CDR3 DNA: TGTGCCAGCAGTCCGACTAGCGGGTTAGGAGAGACCCAGTACTTC. Protein sequence: CASSPTSGLGETQYF. The chain carries TRBV28 and TRBJ2-5; 10 positions agree with TRBD2. From germline, CDR1 is MDHEN and CDR2 SYDVKM. The CDR3 consists of 15 residues. J lost 4 bases, V lost 5 bases, and 7 bases had no gene match.

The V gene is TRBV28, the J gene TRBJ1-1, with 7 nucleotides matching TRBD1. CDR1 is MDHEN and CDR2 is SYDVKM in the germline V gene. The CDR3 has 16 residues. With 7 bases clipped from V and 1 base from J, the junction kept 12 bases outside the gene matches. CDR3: CASNPPGGARNTEAFF. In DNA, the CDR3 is TGTGCCAGCAACCCGCCAGGGGGGGCGAGGAACACTGAAGCTTTCTTT.

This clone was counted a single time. CDR3 nucleotide sequence: TGTGCCAGTTGGCCCCTGGGCTCGGACTATGGCTACACCTTC. This encodes CASWPLGSDYGYTF. J is TRBJ1-2 and V is TRBV5-5; unclear D gene. The CDR3 sequence is 14 residues long. Germline assignment: CDR1 SGHKS and CDR2 YYEKEE (reference sequence). Deletions cut 8 bases from V and 3 bases from J, with 17 bases between.

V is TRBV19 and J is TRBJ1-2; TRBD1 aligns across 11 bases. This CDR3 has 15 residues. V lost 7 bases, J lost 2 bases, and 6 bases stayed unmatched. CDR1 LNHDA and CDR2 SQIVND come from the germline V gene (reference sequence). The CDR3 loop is CASTSRTGGNYGYTF. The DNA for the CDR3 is TGTGCCAGTACTTCCCGGACAGGGGGCAACTATGGCTACACCTTC.

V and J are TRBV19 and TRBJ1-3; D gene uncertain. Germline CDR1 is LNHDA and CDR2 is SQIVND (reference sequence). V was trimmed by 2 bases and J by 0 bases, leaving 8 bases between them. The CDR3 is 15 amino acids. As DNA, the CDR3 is TGTGCCAGTAGTATACAATCGAGCTCTGGAAACACCATATATTTT. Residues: CASSIQSSSGNTIYF.

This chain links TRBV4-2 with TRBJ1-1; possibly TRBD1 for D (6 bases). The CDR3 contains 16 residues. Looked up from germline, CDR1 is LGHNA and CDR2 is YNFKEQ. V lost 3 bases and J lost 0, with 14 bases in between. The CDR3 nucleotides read TGTGCCAGCAGCCAGGATTACACAGGGATGAACACTGAAGCTTTCTTT. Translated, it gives CASSQDYTGMNTEAFF.

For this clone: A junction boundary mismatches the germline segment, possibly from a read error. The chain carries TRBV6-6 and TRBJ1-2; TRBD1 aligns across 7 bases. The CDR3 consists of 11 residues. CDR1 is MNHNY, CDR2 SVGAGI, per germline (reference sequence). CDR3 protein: CASSSRTGRLF. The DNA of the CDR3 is TGTGCCAGCAGTTCCCGGACAGGCCGCCTCTTC.

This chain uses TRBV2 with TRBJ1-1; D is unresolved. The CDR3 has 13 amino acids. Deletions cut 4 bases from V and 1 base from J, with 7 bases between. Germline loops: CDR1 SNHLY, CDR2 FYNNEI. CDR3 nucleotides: TGTGCCAGCAGTGTTTCAGGGAACACTGAAGCTTTCTTT. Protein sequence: CASSVSGNTEAFF. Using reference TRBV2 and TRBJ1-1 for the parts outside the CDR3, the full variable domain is EPEVTQTPSHQVTQMGQEVILRCVPISNHLYFYWYRQILGQKVEFLVSFYNNEISEKSEIFDDQFSVERPDGSNFTLKIRSTKLEDSAMYFCASSVSGNTEAFFGQGTRLTVV.

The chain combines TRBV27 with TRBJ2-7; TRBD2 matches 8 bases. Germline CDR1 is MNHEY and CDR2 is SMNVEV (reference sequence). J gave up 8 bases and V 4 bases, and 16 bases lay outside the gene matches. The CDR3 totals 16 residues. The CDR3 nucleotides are TGTGCCAGCAGTTCCCCCCGGTCCGAGCGGGGGAGGAAGCAGTACTTC. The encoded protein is CASSSPRSERGRKQYF.

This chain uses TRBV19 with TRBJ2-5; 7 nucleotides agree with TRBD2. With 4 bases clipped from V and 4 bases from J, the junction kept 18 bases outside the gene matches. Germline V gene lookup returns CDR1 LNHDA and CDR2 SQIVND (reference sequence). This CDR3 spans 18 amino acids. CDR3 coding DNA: TGTGCCAGTAGTACCCAAGTTGGAAGAGCGGGAAGGGGAGAGACCCAGTACTTC. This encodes CASSTQVGRAGRGETQYF.

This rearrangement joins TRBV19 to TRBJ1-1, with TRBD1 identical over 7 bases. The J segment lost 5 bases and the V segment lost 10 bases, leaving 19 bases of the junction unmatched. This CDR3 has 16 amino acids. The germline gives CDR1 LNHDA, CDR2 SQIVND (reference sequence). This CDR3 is CAIKALAGGGRTEAFF. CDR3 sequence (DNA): TGTGCCATCAAAGCTCTTGCAGGGGGGGGTCGGACTGAAGCTTTCTTT.

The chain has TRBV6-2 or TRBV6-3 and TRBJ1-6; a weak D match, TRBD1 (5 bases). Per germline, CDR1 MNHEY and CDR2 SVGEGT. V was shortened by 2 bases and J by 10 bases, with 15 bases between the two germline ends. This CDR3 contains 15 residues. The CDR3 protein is CASSYGTTRESPLHF. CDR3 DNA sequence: TGTGCCAGCAGTTACGGGACGACCCGGGAATCACCCCTCCACTTT.